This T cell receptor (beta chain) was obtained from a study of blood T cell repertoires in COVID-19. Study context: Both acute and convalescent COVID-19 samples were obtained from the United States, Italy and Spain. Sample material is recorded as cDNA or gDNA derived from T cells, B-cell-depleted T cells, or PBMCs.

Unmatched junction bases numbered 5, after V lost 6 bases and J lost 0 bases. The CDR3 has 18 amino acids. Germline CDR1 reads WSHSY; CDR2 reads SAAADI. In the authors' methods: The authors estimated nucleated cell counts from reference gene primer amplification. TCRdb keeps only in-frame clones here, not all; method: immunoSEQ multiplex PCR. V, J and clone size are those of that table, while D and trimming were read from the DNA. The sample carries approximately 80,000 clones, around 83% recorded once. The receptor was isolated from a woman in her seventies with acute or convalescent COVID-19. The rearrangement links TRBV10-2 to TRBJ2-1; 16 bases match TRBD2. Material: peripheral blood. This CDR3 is CASRGTSGGEISYNEQFF. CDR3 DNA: TGCGCCAGCAGGGGGACTAGCGGGGGGGAAATCTCCTACAATGAGCAGTTCTTC.